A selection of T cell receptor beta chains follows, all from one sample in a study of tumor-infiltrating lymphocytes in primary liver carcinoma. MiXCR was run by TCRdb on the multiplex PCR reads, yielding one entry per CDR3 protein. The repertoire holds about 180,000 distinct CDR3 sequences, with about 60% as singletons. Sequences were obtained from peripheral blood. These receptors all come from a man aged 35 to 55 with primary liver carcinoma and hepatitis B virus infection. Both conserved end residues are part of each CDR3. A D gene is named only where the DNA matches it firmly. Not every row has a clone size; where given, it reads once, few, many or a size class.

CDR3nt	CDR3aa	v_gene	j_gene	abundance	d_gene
TGCGCCAGCAGCCAAGTCCCGGGACAGGGGGCCCTAGAGCAGTACTTC	CASSQVPGQGALEQYF	TRBV4-1	TRBJ2-7	.	TRBD1
TGTGCCAGCAAGGTGGCGGACTACAATGAGCAGTTCTTC	CASKVADYNEQFF	TRBV6-5	TRBJ2-1	.	.
TGTGCCAGCAGCACAGGACTAACGTTTGAGCTGTTCTTC	CASSTGLTFELFF	TRBV11-2	TRBJ2-1	.	.
TGTGCCAGCAGTTACGCTGGGACGTTTTACAATGAGCAGTTCTTC	CASSYAGTFYNEQFF	TRBV6-2/TRBV6-3	TRBJ2-1	many	.
TGCGCCAGCAGCCTCGGGCGGCGGGAGGGTAATGAGCAGTTCTTC	CASSLGRREGNEQFF	TRBV5-1	TRBJ2-1	.	TRBD2
TGCGCCAGCAGTGGATCCGGGACAGGGCCTGGCGAGCAGTACTTC	CASSGSGTGPGEQYF	TRBV10-1	TRBJ2-7	.	TRBD1
TGTGCCAGCAGCTTATCGGGACAGGCCCTCTATGGCTACACCTTC	CASSLSGQALYGYTF	TRBV11-2	TRBJ1-2	many	TRBD1
TGCAGCGTTGTGGCAGGGATCACAGATACGCAGTATTTT	CSVVAGITDTQYF	TRBV29-1	TRBJ2-3	.	.
TGTGCCAGCACGCACCCCAAGGCCAGCCTGAACACTGAAGCTTTCTTT	CASTHPKASLNTEAFF	TRBV7-9	TRBJ1-1	once	.
TGCGCCAGCAGCCAAGATCCCAGGAACACAGATACGCAGTATTTT	CASSQDPRNTDTQYF	TRBV4-1	TRBJ2-3	few	.
TGTGCCATCACTAGTGAGGGAGATACGCAGTATTTT	CAITSEGDTQYF	TRBV10-3	TRBJ2-3	.	.
TGTGCCAGCAGCCCGCTTACGGAGGCCACAGATACGCAGTATTTT	CASSPLTEATDTQYF	TRBV5-5	TRBJ2-3	.	.
TGTGCCAGCATCACCAGGGGGACGAGCTCCTACAATGAGCAGTTCTTC	CASITRGTSSYNEQFF	TRBV7-8	TRBJ2-1	few	TRBD1
TGTGCCAGCAGCCCGGGACAGGGCCTCGGGAATGAGCAGTTCTTC	CASSPGQGLGNEQFF	TRBV5-4	TRBJ2-1	few	TRBD1
TGTGCCAGCAGTTACGGTCTAGCGCCATATAATGAGCAGTTCTTC	CASSYGLAPYNEQFF	TRBV6-5	TRBJ2-1	.	.
TGTGCCAGCAGCCAAGAAAATGGTGGGCCCATATATTTT	CASSQENGGPIYF	TRBV4-2	TRBJ1-3	few	.
TGCGCCAGCAGCCAAGATATGGGGGGGATAGGGGCAACTAATGAAAAACTGTTTTTT	CASSQDMGGIGATNEKLFF	TRBV4-1	TRBJ1-4	.	.
TGCAGCGCTGAACAGGGGGAGGACACTGAAGCTTTCTTT	CSAEQGEDTEAFF	TRBV29-1	TRBJ1-1	.	TRBD1
TGTGCCAGCAGACCCAGGGGACTACCTAATCAAAAACTGTTTTTT	CASRPRGLPNQKLFF	TRBV7-9	TRBJ1-4	.	.
TGTGCCAGCAGCCTGGGACCGGACTCTTATTTCTTC	CASSLGPDSYFF	TRBV5-6	TRBJ2-1	few	.
TGTGCTAGCAGCTTATGCCCGGGAGGGCCAGCACAAGAGACCCAGTACTTC	CASSLCPGGPAQETQYF	TRBV11-2	TRBJ2-5	.	TRBD2
TGTGCCAGCACCTCGGGACCGGGGTCCAATGAGCAGTTCTTC	CASTSGPGSNEQFF	TRBV6-1	TRBJ2-1	.	.
TGTGCCAGCAGCCCAGCGCAGACGGGGGTCGATGAGCAGTTCTTC	CASSPAQTGVDEQFF	TRBV11-2	TRBJ2-1	.	.
TGTGCCAGCACCATAGGACAGGGCACAGATACGCAGTATTTT	CASTIGQGTDTQYF	TRBV12-3/TRBV12-4	TRBJ2-3	few	TRBD1